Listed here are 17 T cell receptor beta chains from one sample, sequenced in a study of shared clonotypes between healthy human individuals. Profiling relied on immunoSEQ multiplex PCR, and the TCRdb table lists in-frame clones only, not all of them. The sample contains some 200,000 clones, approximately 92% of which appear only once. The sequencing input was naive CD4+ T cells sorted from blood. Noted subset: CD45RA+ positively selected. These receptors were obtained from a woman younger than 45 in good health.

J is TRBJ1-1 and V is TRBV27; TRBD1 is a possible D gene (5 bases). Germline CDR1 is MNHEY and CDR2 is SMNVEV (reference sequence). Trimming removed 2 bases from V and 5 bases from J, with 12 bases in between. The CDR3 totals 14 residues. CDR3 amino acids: CASSLERGVTEAFF. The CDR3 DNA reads TGTGCCAGCAGTTTAGAGCGGGGGGTGACTGAAGCTTTCTTT.

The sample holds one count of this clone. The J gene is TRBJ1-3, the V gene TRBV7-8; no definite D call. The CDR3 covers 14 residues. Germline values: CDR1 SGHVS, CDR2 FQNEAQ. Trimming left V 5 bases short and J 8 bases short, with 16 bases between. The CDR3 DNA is TGTGCCAGCAGCAGAACACCAACGTCGGACACCATATATTTT. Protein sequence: CASSRTPTSDTIYF.

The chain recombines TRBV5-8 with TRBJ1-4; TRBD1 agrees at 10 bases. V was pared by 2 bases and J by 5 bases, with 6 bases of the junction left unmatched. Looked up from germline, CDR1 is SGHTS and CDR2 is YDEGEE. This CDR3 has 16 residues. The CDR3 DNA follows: TGTGCCAGCAGCTTACAGCCGGGACAGGGGAATGAAAAACTGTTTTTT. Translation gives CASSLQPGQGNEKLFF.

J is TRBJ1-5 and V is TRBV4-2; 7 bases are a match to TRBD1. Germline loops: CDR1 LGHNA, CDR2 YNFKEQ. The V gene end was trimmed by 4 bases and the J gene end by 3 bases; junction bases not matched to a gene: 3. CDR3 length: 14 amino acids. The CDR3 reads CASSRGQSNQPQHF. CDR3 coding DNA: TGTGCCAGCAGCCGGGGACAGTCCAATCAGCCCCAGCATTTT.

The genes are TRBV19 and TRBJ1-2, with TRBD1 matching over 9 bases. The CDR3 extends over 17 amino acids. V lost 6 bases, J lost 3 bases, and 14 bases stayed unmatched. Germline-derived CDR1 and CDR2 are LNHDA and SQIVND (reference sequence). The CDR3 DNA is TGTGCCAGTAGGACCACAGGGGGCGGACGGGCCGACTATGGCTACACCTTC. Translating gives CASRTTGGGRADYGYTF.

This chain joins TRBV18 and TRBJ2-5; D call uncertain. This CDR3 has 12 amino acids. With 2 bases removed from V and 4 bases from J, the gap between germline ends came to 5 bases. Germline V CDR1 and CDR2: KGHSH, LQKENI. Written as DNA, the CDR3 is TGTGCCAGCTCACCAGTTATAGAGACCCAGTACTTC. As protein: CASSPVIETQYF.

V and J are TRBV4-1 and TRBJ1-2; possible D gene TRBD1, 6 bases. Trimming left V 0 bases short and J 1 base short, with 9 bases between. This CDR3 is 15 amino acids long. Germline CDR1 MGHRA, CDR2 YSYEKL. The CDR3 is CASSQERDINYGYTF. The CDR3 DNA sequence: TGCGCCAGCAGCCAAGAGAGGGACATTAACTATGGCTACACCTTC.

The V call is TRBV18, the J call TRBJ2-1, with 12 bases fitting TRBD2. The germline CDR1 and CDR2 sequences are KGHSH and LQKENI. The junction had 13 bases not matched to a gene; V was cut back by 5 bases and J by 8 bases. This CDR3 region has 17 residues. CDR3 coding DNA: TGTGCCAGCTCAAAACTAGCGGGAGGATTACCGGTGGATGAGCAGTTCTTC. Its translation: CASSKLAGGLPVDEQFF.

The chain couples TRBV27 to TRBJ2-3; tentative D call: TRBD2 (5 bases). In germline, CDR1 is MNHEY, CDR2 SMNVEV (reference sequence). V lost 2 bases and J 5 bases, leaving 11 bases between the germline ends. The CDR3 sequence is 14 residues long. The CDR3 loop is CASSLRGEGDTQYF. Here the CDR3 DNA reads TGTGCCAGCAGTTTACGGGGAGAGGGAGATACGCAGTATTTT.

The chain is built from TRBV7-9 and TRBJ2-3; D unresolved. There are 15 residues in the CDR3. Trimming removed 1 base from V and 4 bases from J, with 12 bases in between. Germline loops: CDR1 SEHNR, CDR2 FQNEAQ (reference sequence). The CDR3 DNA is TGTGCCAGCAGCTTAGTCGCCTTTAAATCAGATACGCAGTATTTT. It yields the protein CASSLVAFKSDTQYF.

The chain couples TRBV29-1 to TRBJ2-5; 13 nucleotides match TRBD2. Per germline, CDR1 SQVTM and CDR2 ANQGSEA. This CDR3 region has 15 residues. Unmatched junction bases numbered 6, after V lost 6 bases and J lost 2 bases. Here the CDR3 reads CSVKGLAGYQETQYF. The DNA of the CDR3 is TGCAGCGTCAAGGGACTAGCGGGATATCAAGAGACCCAGTACTTC. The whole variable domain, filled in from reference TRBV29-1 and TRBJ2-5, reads SAVISQKPSRDICQRGTSLTIQCQVDSQVTMMFWYRQQPGQSLTLIATANQGSEATYESGFVIDKFPISRPNLTFSTLTVSNMSPEDSSIYLCSVKGLAGYQETQYFGPGTRLLVL.

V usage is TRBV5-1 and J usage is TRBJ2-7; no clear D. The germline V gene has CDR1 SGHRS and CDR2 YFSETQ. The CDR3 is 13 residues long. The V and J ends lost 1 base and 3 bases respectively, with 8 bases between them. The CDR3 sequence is CASSLIVSYEQYF. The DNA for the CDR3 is TGCGCCAGCAGCTTGATTGTCAGCTACGAGCAGTACTTC.

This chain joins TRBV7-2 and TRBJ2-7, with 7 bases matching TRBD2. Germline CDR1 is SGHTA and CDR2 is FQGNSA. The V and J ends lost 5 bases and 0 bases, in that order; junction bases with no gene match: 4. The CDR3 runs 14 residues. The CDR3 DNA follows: TGTGCCAGCAGCCCCCAGCGGGGCTCCTACGAGCAGTACTTC. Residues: CASSPQRGSYEQYF.

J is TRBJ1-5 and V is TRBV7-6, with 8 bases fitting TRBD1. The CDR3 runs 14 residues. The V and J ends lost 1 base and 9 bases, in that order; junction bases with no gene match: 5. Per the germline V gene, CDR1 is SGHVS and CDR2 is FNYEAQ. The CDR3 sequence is CASSLGQGSRPQHF. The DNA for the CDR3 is TGTGCCAGCAGCTTAGGACAGGGGTCCCGGCCCCAGCATTTT. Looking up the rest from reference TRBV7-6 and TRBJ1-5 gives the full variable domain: GAGVSQSPRYKVTKRGQDVALRCDPISGHVSLYWYRQALGQGPEFLTYFNYEAQQDKSGLPNDRFSAERPEGSISTLTIQRTEQRDSAMYRCASSLGQGSRPQHFGDGTRLSIL.

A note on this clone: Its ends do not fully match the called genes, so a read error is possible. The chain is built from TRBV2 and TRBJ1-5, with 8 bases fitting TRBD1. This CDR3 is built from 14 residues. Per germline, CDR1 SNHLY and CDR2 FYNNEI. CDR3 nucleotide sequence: TGTGCCAGCAGGGAAGACAGGGGAGATCAGCCCCAGCATTTT. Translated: CASREDRGDQPQHF. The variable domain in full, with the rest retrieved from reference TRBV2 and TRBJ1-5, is EPEVTQTPSHQVTQMGQEVILRCVPISNHLYFYWYRQILGQKVEFLVSFYNNEISEKSEIFDDQFSVERPDGSNFTLKIRSTKLEDSAMYFCASREDRGDQPQHFGDGTRLSIL.

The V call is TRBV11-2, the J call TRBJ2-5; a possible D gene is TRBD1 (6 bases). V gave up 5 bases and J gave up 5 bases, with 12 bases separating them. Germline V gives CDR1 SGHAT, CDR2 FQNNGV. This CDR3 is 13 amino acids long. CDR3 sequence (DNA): TGTGCCAGCAGCCCGGACAGAGGGGAGACCCAGTACTTC. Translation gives CASSPDRGETQYF. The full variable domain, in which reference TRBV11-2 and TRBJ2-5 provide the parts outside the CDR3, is EAGVAQSPRYKIIEKRQSVAFWCNPISGHATLYWYQQILGQGPKLLIQFQNNGVVDDSQLPKDRFSAERLKGVDSTLKIQPAKLEDSAVYLCASSPDRGETQYFGPGTRLLVL.

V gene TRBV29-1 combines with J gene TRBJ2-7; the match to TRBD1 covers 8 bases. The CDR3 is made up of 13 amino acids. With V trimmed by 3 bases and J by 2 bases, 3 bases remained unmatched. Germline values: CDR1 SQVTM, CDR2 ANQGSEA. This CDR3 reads CSVEVQGAYEQYF. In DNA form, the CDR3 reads TGCAGCGTTGAGGTACAGGGGGCCTACGAGCAGTACTTC.